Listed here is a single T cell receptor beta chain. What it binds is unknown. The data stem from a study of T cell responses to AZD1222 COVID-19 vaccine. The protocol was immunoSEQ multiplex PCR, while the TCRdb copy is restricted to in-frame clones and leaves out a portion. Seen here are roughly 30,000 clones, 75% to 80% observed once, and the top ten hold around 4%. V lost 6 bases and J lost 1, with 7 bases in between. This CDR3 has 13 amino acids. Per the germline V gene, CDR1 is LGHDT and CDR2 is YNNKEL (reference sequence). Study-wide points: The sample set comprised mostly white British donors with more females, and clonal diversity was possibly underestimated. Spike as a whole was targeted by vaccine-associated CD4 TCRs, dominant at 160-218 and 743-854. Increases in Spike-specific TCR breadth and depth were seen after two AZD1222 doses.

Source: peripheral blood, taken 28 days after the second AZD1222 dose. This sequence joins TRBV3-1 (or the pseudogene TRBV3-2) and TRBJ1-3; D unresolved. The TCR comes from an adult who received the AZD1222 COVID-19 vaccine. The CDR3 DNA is TGTGCCAGCAGTCTACAATCTGGAAACACCATATATTTT. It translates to CASSLQSGNTIYF.